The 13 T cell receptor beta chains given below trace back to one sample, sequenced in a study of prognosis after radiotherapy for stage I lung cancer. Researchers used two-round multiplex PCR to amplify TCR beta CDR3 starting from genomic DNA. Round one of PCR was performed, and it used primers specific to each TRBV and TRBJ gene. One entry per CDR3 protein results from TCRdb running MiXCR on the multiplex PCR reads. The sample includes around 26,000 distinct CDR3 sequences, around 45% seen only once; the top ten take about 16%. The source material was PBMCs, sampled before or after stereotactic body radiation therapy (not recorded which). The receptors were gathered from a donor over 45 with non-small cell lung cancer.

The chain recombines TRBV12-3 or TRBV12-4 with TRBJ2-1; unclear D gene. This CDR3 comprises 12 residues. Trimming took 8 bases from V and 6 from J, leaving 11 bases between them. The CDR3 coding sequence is TGTGCCAGCTCACCCTCTTTCAATGAGCAGTTCTTC. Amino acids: CASSPSFNEQFF.

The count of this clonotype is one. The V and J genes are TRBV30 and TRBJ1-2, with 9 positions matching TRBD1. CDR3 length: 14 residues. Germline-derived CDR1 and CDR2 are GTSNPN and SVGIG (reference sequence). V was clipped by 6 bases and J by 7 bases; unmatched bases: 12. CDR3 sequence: CACNRGTGRGGYTF. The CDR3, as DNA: TGTGCCTGCAACCGGGGGACAGGGAGGGGTGGCTACACCTTC.

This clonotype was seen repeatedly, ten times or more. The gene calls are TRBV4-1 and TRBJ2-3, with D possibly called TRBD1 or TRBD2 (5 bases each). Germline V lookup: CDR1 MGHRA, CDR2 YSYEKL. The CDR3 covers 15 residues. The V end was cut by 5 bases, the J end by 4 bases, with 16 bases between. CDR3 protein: CASSLLVLGPDTQYF. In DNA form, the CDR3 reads TGCGCCAGCAGCTTACTAGTTTTGGGGCCAGATACGCAGTATTTT.

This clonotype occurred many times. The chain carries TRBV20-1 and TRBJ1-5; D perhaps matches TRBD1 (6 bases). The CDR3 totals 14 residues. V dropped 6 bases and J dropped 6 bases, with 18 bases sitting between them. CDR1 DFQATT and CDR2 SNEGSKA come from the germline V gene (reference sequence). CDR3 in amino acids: CSASLGGAGQPQHF. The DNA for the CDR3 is TGCAGTGCGAGCCTCGGGGGGGCGGGTCAGCCCCAGCATTTT.

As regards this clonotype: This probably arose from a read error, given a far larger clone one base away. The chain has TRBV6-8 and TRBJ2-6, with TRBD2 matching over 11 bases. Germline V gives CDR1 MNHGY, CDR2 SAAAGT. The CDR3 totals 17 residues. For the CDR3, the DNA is TGTGCCATCAGTTTTAGCGGGAGGGCTCTCAGGGCCAACGTCCTGACTTTC. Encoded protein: CAISFSGRALRANVLTF.

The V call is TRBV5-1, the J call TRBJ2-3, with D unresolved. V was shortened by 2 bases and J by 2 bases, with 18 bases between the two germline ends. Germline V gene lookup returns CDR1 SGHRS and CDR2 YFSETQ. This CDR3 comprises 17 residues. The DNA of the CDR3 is TGCGCCAGCAGCTTTTTGTTAGGGTCTACAACCACAGATACGCAGTATTTT. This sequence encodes CASSFLLGSTTTDTQYF. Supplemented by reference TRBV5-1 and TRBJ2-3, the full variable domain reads KAGVTQTPRYLIKTRGQQVTLSCSPISGHRSVSWYQQTPGQGLQFLFEYFSETQRNKGNFPGRFSGRQFSNSRSEMNVSTLELGDSALYLCASSFLLGSTTTDTQYFGPGTRLTVL.

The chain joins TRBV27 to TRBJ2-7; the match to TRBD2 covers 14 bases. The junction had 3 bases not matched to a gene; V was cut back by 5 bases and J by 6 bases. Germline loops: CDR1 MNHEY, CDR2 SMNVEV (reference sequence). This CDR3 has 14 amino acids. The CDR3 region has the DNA TGTGCCAGCAGTCCGACTAGCGGGAGGGGCGAGCAGTACTTC. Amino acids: CASSPTSGRGEQYF.

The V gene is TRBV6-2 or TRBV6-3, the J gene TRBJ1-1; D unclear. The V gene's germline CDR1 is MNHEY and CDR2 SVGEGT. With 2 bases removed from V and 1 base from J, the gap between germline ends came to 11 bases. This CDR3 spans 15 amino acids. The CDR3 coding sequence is TGTGCCAGCAGTTACGGATACAACTCGAACACTGAAGCTTTCTTT. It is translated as CASSYGYNSNTEAFF.

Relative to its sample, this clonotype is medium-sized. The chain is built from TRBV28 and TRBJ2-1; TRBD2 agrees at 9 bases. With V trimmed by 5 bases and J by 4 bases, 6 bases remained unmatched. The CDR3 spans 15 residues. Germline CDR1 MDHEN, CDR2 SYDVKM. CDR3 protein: CASSKSLAGYNEQFF. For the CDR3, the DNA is TGTGCCAGCAGTAAGAGTCTAGCGGGGTACAATGAGCAGTTCTTC.

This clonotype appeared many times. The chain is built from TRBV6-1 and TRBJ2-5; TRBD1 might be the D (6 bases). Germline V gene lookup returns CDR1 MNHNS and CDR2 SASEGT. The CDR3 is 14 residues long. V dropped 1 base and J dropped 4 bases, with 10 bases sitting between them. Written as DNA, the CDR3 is TGTGCCAGCAGTGAAGGGGGACACCTAGAGACCCAGTACTTC. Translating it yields CASSEGGHLETQYF.

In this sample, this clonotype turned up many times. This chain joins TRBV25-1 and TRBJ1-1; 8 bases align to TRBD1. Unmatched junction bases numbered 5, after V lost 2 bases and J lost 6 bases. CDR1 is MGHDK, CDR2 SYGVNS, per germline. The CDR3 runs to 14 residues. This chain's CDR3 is CASSEAQGASEAFF. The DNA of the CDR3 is TGTGCCAGCAGTGAAGCTCAGGGGGCCTCTGAAGCTTTCTTT.

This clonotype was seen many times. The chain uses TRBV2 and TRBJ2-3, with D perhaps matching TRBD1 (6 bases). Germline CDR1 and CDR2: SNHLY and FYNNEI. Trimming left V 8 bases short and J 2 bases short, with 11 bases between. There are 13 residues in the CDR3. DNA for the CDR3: TGTGCCAGCGGGACACGAGCCACAGATACGCAGTATTTT. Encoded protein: CASGTRATDTQYF.

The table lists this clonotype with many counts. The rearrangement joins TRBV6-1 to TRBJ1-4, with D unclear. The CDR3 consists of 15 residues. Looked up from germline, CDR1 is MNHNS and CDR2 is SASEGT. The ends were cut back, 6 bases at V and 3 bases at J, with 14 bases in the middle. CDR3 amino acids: CASSQFHSANEKLFF. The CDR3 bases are TGTGCCAGCAGCCAATTCCACAGTGCTAATGAAAAACTGTTTTTT.